This T cell receptor (beta chain) originates from a study of cytomegalovirus exposure and HLA in healthy donors. PCR involved 60 Vbeta and 13 Jbeta primers. The assay was immunoSEQ multiplex PCR, and TCRdb's table has in-frame clones only and misses some. The sample has some 180,000 clones; roughly 82% are singletons. Study-level points and caveats: Based on reports, TCR beta sequences accurately predicted HLA-A and HLA-B alleles for most subjects.

It was healthy bone marrow donors who served as donors. CDR3 length equals 16 residues. The germline gives CDR1 SGHVS, CDR2 FQNEAQ. V shed 4 bases and J 2 bases; nucleotides not matched to a gene: 6. To note about this clone: Its target is not known.

The sequence derives from a man aged 35-49 years in good health and CMV-seronegative. The chain employs TRBV7-8 and TRBJ2-1; 9 bases agree with TRBD2. Material: PBMCs. CDR3 in DNA: TGTGCCAGCAGCTCGATTAGCGGGGGAGCCTACAATGAGCAGTTCTTC. Its protein is CASSSISGGAYNEQFF.